Only a few counts were recorded for the clone carrying this T cell receptor beta chain. The V gene's germline CDR1 is LNHDA and CDR2 SQIVND (reference sequence). The CDR3 consists of 17 residues. V shed 4 bases and J 2 bases; nucleotides not matched to a gene: 5. The data belong to a study of blood T cell repertoires in COVID-19. Study in general: The samples span acute and convalescent COVID-19 from the United States, Italy and Spain.

The authors' processing: Scientists estimated how many nucleated cells there were by amplifying reference gene primers. Clones were read by immunoSEQ multiplex PCR, and TCRdb kept only the in-frame ones, dropping some. V, J and clone size derive from that table, while D and trimming were established from the DNA sequence. The sample holds about 120,000 clones, almost 90% seen once. This sequence originates from a woman aged 55 to 70 with COVID-19, enrolled during active disease. This chain uses TRBV19 with TRBJ2-3; 14 nucleotides agree with TRBD2. Sequenced: peripheral blood. CDR3 in DNA: TGTGCCAGTAGTACCGGACTAGCGGGGGGAGACACAGATACGCAGTATTTT. Its protein is CASSTGLAGGDTDTQYF.